One and the same sample provided the 27 T cell receptor beta chains below, sequenced in a study of CD8+ T cells in alopecia areata. The authors extracted RNA and reverse transcribed it into cDNA as the sequencing template. Sequencing used immunoSEQ multiplex PCR; TCRdb keeps in-frame clones, though not all of them. The data hold some 240,000 clones, with 50% to 60% observed a single time. The starting material was CD4+ T cells sorted from blood, obtained at week 0. These receptors all come from a human donor with alopecia areata.

Concerning this clone itself: A much larger clone lies one base from this, so it may be a read error. The chain joins TRBV5-5 to TRBJ1-1; D gene uncertain. Looked up from germline, CDR1 is SGHKS and CDR2 is YYEKEE (reference sequence). CDR3 length: 13 amino acids. Trimming stripped 0 bases from V and 1 base from J, with 4 bases between. The CDR3 bases are TGTGCCAGCAGCTTGGCCGGGAACACTGAAGCTTTCTTT. This gives the protein CASSLAGNTEAFF.

The CDR3 loop is CATSRRWNTEAFF. The CDR3 nucleotides are TGTGCCACCAGCAGGCGCTGGAACACTGAAGCTTTCTTT. V gene TRBV15 combines with J gene TRBJ1-1; D is unresolved. The germline V and J ends were trimmed by 3 bases and 1 base, with 6 bases remaining between them. The germline V gene has CDR1 LNHNV and CDR2 YYDKDF (reference sequence). The CDR3 length is 13 residues.

The chain has TRBV30 and TRBJ2-7; TRBD1 is a possible D gene (6 bases). Trimming shortened V by 2 bases and J by 6 bases, and 17 bases separated the two germline ends. The CDR3 contains 14 residues. Germline loops: CDR1 GTSNPN, CDR2 SVGIG (reference sequence). CDR3 protein: CAWSRLGASFEQYF. The DNA of the CDR3 is TGTGCCTGGAGTCGGCTGGGGGCTTCTTTCGAGCAGTACTTC.

The CDR3 is CSAQGQSYEQYF. The CDR3 bases are TGCAGCGCCCAGGGACAGTCCTACGAGCAGTACTTC. The gene calls are TRBV29-1 and TRBJ2-7; TRBD1 aligns across 7 bases. The V and J ends lost 7 bases and 1 base, in that order; junction bases with no gene match: 4. Germline V gene lookup returns CDR1 SQVTM and CDR2 ANQGSEA. The CDR3 totals 12 residues.

V usage is TRBV25-1 and J usage is TRBJ2-2; 7 bases map to TRBD1. Unmatched junction bases numbered 4, after V lost 5 bases and J lost 1 base. This CDR3 is 15 amino acids long. Germline-derived CDR1 and CDR2 are MGHDK and SYGVNS. This chain's CDR3 is CASSPGQMNTGELFF. Here the CDR3 DNA reads TGTGCCAGCAGTCCGGGACAGATGAACACCGGGGAGCTGTTTTTT.

The chain joins TRBV5-6 to TRBJ1-4; 7 nucleotides match TRBD1. The germline V gene has CDR1 SGHDT and CDR2 YYEEEE. This CDR3 is built from 15 residues. Unmatched junction bases numbered 9, after V lost 2 bases and J lost 8 bases. The CDR3 here is CASSLTRTGMEKLFF. The CDR3 DNA sequence: TGTGCCAGCAGCTTAACTAGGACAGGAATGGAAAAACTGTTTTTT.

V is TRBV29-1 and J is TRBJ1-1; D is undetermined. Deletions cut 6 bases from V and 3 bases from J, with 5 bases between. The germline CDR1 and CDR2 sequences are SQVTM and ANQGSEA. This CDR3 spans 10 amino acids. The CDR3 DNA reads as TGCAGCGTAATCTACACTGAAGCTTTCTTT. Protein: CSVIYTEAFF.

A word on this clone: A junction end diverges from the germline sequence, so it may reflect a read error. The V gene is TRBV5-1, the J gene TRBJ2-7; 9 bases are shared with TRBD2. CDR3 length: 14 residues. Germline CDR1 reads SGHRS; CDR2 reads YFSETQ. The CDR3 spells CASTLLAGVYEQYF. DNA of the CDR3: TGCGCCAGCACCTTGTTAGCGGGAGTCTACGAGCAGTACTTC.

The CDR3: CASSERLTRSSYNEQFF. In nucleotides, the CDR3 is TGTGCCAGCAGTGAACGTCTCACCAGAAGCTCCTACAATGAGCAGTTCTTC. The gene calls are TRBV2 and TRBJ2-1, with D hard to call. Germline values: CDR1 SNHLY, CDR2 FYNNEI. The CDR3 is 17 residues long. Trimming took 2 bases from V and 0 from J, leaving 14 bases between them.

This clone was picked up many times. This chain connects TRBV6-6 to TRBJ1-6; perhaps TRBD1 as D (6 bases). Trimming cost V 5 bases and J 5 bases, with 13 bases left between them. Germline-derived CDR1 and CDR2 are MNHNY and SVGAGI (reference sequence). This CDR3 has 15 residues. CDR3 protein: CASSLPRGDNSPLHF. CDR3 nucleotides: TGTGCCAGCAGTCTCCCGAGGGGGGATAATTCACCCCTCCACTTT.

This clone was seen once. The V and J genes are TRBV4-2 and TRBJ1-2; 7 nucleotides line up with TRBD1. Germline CDR1 reads LGHNA; CDR2 reads YNFKEQ. This CDR3 has 15 residues. Losses at the gene ends were 4 bases for V and 7 bases for J; bases not matched to a gene: 12. CDR3 protein: CASSPRTGLSGGYTF. The CDR3 region has the DNA TGTGCCAGCAGCCCCCGGACAGGTTTGTCAGGTGGCTACACCTTC.

The V call is TRBV6-5, the J call TRBJ2-7; D may be TRBD2 (6 bases). Germline-derived CDR1 and CDR2 are MNHEY and SVGAGI. The germline V and J ends were trimmed by 8 bases and 5 bases, with 22 bases remaining between them. The CDR3 covers 15 residues. The CDR3, as DNA: TGTGCCAGCTACCCCCGGGCGGGATCTGGAAACGAGCAGTACTTC. It yields the protein CASYPRAGSGNEQYF.

This chain uses TRBV7-9 with TRBJ1-6; 7 nucleotides line up with TRBD1. CDR3 length: 15 residues. Germline values: CDR1 SEHNR, CDR2 FQNEAQ (reference sequence). V lost 5 bases to trimming and J lost 6 bases; unmatched junction nucleotides: 7. The CDR3 here is CASSAQGGGNSPLHF. CDR3 bases: TGTGCCAGCAGCGCCCAGGGGGGAGGTAATTCACCCCTCCACTTT.

J is TRBJ2-7 and V is TRBV11-2; TRBD1 aligns across 7 bases. V lost 8 bases and J lost 4; bases outside the gene matches: 17. Germline loops: CDR1 SGHAT, CDR2 FQNNGV. The CDR3 is 16 residues long. The CDR3 sequence: CASGPLRRTGVYEQYF. Here the CDR3 DNA reads TGTGCCAGCGGGCCTTTGAGAAGGACAGGAGTTTACGAGCAGTACTTC.

In this sample, this clone turned up a few times. This chain joins TRBV19 and TRBJ2-2; no clear D. Germline CDR1 LNHDA, CDR2 SQIVND (reference sequence). V shed 7 bases and J shed 1 base, with 10 bases lying between them. This CDR3 spans 14 amino acids. The chain's CDR3 is CASTDNRNTGELFF. The CDR3 nucleotides read TGTGCCAGTACCGACAACAGGAACACCGGGGAGCTGTTTTTT.

The chain links TRBV7-9 to TRBJ2-1, with D perhaps given as TRBD1 or TRBD2 (5 bases each). CDR1 is SEHNR and CDR2 is FQNEAQ in the germline V gene (reference sequence). Trimming removed 5 bases from V and 5 bases from J, with 10 bases in between. There are 13 residues in the CDR3. The CDR3 region is CASSPGANNEQFF. CDR3 DNA: TGTGCCAGCAGCCCCGGGGCCAACAATGAGCAGTTCTTC.

CDR3 DNA: TGTGCCAGCAGCTTGCGGGACAGGGGGTTACGTGAGACAGATACGCAGTATTTT. Translated: CASSLRDRGLRETDTQYF. This sequence joins TRBV5-6 and TRBJ2-3; 11 bases fit TRBD1. This CDR3 contains 18 residues. CDR1 and CDR2 from the germline V gene are SGHDT and YYEEEE. V lost 1 base to trimming and J lost 3 bases; unmatched junction nucleotides: 10.

The chain joins TRBV29-1 to TRBJ2-7; D gene ambiguous. Per the germline V gene, CDR1 is SQVTM and CDR2 is ANQGSEA. Trimming removed 6 bases at V and 2 bases at J, with 14 bases between. CDR3 length: 13 residues. The CDR3 region is CSVAPRMAYEQYF. CDR3 in DNA: TGCAGCGTCGCCCCCCGGATGGCCTACGAGCAGTACTTC.

This clone was picked up a small number of times. The V and J genes are TRBV4-1 and TRBJ2-2; 9 bases are a match to TRBD2. The junction had 3 bases not matched to a gene; V was cut back by 2 bases and J by 5 bases. The V gene's germline CDR1 is MGHRA and CDR2 YSYEKL. CDR3 length equals 15 residues. The CDR3: CASSQLAGPTGELFF. The CDR3 DNA reads as TGCGCCAGCAGCCAACTAGCGGGACCTACCGGGGAGCTGTTTTTT.

The chain uses TRBV30 and TRBJ2-7; D is undetermined. Trimming stripped 5 bases from V and 3 bases from J, with 14 bases between. CDR3 length equals 13 residues. Germline V gene sequence: CDR1 GTSNPN, CDR2 SVGIG (reference sequence). The CDR3 DNA sequence: TGTGCCTGGCCCATAGGGCTTAACTACGAGCAGTACTTC. This translates into CAWPIGLNYEQYF.

V usage is TRBV9 and J usage is TRBJ2-7, with D tentatively TRBD1 (6 bases). Germline V CDR1 and CDR2: SGDLS, YYNGEE. The ends were cut back, 0 bases at V and 5 bases at J, with 15 bases in the middle. This CDR3 spans 15 amino acids. CDR3 protein: CASSVVSRGSHEQYF. In DNA, the CDR3 is TGTGCCAGCAGCGTAGTTTCCAGGGGTTCCCACGAGCAGTACTTC.

V and J are TRBV27 and TRBJ1-5, with 7 bases identical to TRBD1. Germline CDR1 is MNHEY and CDR2 is SMNVEV (reference sequence). Trimming at V came to 5 bases and at J to 1 base, leaving 14 bases not matched to a gene. This CDR3 contains 18 residues. CDR3 sequence (DNA): TGTGCCAGCAGTCCCCTCGGAACAGGGGTACGGAGCAATCAGCCCCAGCATTTT. This sequence encodes CASSPLGTGVRSNQPQHF.

In its sample, this clone was seen a few times. The chain employs TRBV5-1 and TRBJ2-7, with 14 positions matching TRBD2. The V segment lost 1 base and the J segment 4 bases; nucleotides outside the gene matches: 4. The CDR3 sequence is 16 residues long. Per the germline V gene, CDR1 is SGHRS and CDR2 is YFSETQ. This chain's CDR3 is CASSLPGTSGSYEQYF. The CDR3 coding sequence is TGCGCCAGCAGCTTGCCTGGGACTAGCGGGAGTTACGAGCAGTACTTC.

This rearrangement joins TRBV13 to TRBJ2-7; 12 bases map to TRBD2. The trim removed 5 bases at V and 2 bases at J, leaving 7 bases unmatched. CDR3 length: 16 amino acids. Germline CDR1 reads PRHDT; CDR2 reads FYEKMQ (reference sequence). CDR3 DNA: TGTGCCAGCAGCCGCGTGGGGACTAGCGGGCCCTACGAGCAGTACTTC. It specifies CASSRVGTSGPYEQYF.

CDR3 sequence: CSVEEETGTYEQYF. CDR3 in DNA: TGCAGCGTTGAGGAAGAAACAGGAACCTACGAGCAGTACTTC. The rearrangement uses TRBV29-1 and TRBJ2-7; TRBD1 might be the D (5 bases). Germline V gene lookup returns CDR1 SQVTM and CDR2 ANQGSEA. The CDR3 totals 14 residues. Trimming took off 3 bases at V and 2 bases at J, with 14 bases between the two ends.

The chain recombines TRBV18 with TRBJ2-1; D is undetermined. Germline V gene data show CDR1 as KGHSH and CDR2 as LQKENI. V was clipped by 4 bases and J by 5 bases, with 12 bases between them. The CDR3 extends over 14 amino acids. The CDR3, as DNA: TGTGCCAGCTCACTCTCTATGGGTAACAATGAGCAGTTCTTC. Its protein is CASSLSMGNNEQFF.

This clone was counted only a few times. The rearrangement links TRBV30 to TRBJ1-3; D uncertain. In germline, CDR1 is GTSNPN, CDR2 SVGIG (reference sequence). V lost 0 bases, J lost 5 bases, and 8 bases lay in between. This CDR3 contains 13 residues. The CDR3 DNA reads TGTGCCTGGAGTGTTGGGAATAGAAACACCATATATTTT. Its translation is CAWSVGNRNTIYF. The full variable domain, rest sourced from reference TRBV30 and TRBJ1-3, is SQTIHQWPATLVQPVGSPLSLECTVEGTSNPNLYWYRQAAGRGLQLLFYSVGIGQISSEVPQNLSASRPQDRQFILSSKKLLLSDSGFYLCAWSVGNRNTIYFGEGSWLTVV.